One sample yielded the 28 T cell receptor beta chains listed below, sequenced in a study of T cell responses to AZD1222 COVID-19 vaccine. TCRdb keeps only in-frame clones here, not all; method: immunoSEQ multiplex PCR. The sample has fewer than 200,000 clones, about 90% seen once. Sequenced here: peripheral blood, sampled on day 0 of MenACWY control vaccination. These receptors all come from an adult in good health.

The CDR3 loop is CSVPGTVNTEAFF. DNA of the CDR3: TGCAGCGTTCCTGGGACAGTTAACACTGAAGCTTTCTTT. V and J are TRBV29-1 and TRBJ1-1, with 7 bases aligning to TRBD1. CDR3 size: 13 residues. Germline CDR1 reads SQVTM; CDR2 reads ANQGSEA. V dropped 5 bases and J dropped 2; count of bases not matched to a gene: 5.

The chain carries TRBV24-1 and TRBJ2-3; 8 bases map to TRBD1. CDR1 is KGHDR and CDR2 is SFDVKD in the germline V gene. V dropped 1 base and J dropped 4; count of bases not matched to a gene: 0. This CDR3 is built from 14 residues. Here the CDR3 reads CATSDLQGADTQYF. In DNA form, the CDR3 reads TGTGCCACCAGTGATTTACAGGGGGCAGATACGCAGTATTTT.

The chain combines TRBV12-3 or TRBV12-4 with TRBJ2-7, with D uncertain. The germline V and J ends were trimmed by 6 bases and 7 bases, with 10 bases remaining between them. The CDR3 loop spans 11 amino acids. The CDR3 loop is CASRIEIEQYF. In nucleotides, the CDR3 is TGTGCCAGCAGGATTGAGATAGAGCAGTACTTC.

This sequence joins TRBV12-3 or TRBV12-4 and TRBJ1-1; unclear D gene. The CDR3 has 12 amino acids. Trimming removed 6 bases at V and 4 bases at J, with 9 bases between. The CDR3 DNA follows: TGTGCCAGCAGCCCCGGTGGCACTGAAGCTTTCTTT. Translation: CASSPGGTEAFF.

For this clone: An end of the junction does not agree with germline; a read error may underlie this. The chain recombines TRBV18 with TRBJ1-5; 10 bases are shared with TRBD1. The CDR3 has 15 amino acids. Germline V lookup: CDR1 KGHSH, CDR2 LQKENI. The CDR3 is CASSSPGQGYQPQHF. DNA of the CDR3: TGTGCCAGCTCATCACCGGGACAGGGGTACCAGCCCCAGCATTTT.

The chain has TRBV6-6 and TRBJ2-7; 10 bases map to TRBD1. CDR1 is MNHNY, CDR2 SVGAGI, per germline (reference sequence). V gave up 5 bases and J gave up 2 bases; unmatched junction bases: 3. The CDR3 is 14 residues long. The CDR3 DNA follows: TGTGCCAGCAGTACGGGACAGGGGACCTACGAGCAGTACTTC. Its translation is CASSTGQGTYEQYF.

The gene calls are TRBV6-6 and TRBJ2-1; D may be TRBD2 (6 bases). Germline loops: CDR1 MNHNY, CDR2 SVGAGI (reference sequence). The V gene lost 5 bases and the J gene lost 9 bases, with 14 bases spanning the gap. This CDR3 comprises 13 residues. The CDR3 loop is CASSPTSTGEQFF. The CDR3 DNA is TGTGCCAGCAGTCCTACTAGCACGGGTGAGCAGTTCTTC.

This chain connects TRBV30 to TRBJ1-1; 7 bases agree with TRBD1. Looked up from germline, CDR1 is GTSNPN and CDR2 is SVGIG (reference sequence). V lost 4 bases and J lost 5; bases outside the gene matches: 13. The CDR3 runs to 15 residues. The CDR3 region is CAWNPGSQGETEAFF. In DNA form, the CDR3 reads TGTGCCTGGAATCCGGGATCTCAGGGGGAGACTGAAGCTTTCTTT.

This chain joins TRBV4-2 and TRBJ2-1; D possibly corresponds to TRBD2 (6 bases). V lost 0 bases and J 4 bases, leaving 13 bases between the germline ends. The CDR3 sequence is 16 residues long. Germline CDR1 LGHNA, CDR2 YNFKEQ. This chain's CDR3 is CASSQEWAGTYNEQFF. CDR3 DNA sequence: TGTGCCAGCAGCCAAGAATGGGCGGGAACTTACAATGAGCAGTTCTTC.

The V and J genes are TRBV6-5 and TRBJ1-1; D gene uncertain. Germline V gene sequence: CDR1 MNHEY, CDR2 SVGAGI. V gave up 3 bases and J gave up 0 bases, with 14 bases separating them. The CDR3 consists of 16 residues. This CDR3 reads CASSYVRQPMNTEAFF. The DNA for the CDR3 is TGTGCCAGCAGTTATGTCCGGCAACCCATGAACACTGAAGCTTTCTTT.

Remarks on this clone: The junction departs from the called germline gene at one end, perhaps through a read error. CDR3 nucleotide sequence: TGTGCCAGCAGGTTATCGACAGGGAACTACGAGCAGTACTTC. Amino acid sequence: CASRLSTGNYEQYF. This chain links TRBV27 with TRBJ2-7; 7 bases are a match to TRBD1. CDR1 is MNHEY and CDR2 is SMNVEV in the germline V gene (reference sequence). CDR3 size: 14 residues.

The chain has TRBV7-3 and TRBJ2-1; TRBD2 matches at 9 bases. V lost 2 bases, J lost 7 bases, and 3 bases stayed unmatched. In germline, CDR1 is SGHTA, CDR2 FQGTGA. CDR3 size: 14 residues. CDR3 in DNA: TGTGCCAGCAGCTTAGCGGGAGGGTCGAATGAGCAGTTCTTC. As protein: CASSLAGGSNEQFF.

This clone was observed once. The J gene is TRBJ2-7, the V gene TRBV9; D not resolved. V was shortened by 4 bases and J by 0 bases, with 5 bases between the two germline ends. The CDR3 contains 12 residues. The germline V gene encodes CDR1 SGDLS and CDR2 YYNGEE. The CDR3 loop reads CASSPPSYEQYF. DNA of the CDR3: TGTGCCAGCAGCCCGCCCTCCTACGAGCAGTACTTC.

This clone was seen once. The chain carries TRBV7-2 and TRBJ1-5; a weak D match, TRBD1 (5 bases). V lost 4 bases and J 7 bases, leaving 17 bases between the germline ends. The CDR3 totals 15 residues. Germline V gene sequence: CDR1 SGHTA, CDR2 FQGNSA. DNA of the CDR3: TGTGCCAGCAGCTCCCCGGGGAGACAGCGACAGCCCCAGCATTTT. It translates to CASSSPGRQRQPQHF.

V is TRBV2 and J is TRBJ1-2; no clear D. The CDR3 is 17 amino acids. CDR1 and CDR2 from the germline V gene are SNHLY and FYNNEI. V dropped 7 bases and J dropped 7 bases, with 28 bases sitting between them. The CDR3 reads CASNTPGQVQGFGGYTF. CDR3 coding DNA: TGTGCCAGCAATACCCCCGGGCAGGTTCAAGGATTTGGTGGCTACACCTTC.

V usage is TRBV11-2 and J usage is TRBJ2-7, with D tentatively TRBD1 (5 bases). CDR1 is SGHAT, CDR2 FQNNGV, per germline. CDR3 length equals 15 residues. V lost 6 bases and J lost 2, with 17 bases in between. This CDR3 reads CASSVGVGSPYEQYF. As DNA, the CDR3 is TGTGCCAGCAGTGTAGGGGTGGGCAGTCCCTACGAGCAGTACTTC.

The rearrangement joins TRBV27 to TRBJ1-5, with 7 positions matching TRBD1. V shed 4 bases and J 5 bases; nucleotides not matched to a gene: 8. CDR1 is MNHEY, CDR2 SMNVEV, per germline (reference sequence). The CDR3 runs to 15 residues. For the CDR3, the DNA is TGTGCCAGCAGTTCGAAAGGGGGCCAACATCAGCCCCAGCATTTT. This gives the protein CASSSKGGQHQPQHF.

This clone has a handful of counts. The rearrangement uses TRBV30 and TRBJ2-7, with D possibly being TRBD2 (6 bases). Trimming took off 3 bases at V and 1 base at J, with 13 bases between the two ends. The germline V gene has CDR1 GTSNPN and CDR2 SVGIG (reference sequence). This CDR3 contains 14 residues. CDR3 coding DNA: TGTGCCTGGAGGCGGGACTCCCTATCCTACGAGCAGTACTTC. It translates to CAWRRDSLSYEQYF. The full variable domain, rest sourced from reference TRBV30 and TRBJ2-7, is SQTIHQWPATLVQPVGSPLSLECTVEGTSNPNLYWYRQAAGRGLQLLFYSVGIGQISSEVPQNLSASRPQDRQFILSSKKLLLSDSGFYLCAWRRDSLSYEQYFGPGTRLTVT.

CDR3 DNA sequence: TGTGCCAGCAGTGAAGTAGGTAGGGGGCAGTACTTC. The encoded protein is CASSEVGRGQYF. This chain links TRBV6-1 with TRBJ2-7; a weak D match, TRBD1 (5 bases). Trimming pared 1 base from V and 9 bases from J, leaving 10 bases between. CDR3 length equals 12 residues. CDR1 is MNHNS, CDR2 SASEGT, per germline.

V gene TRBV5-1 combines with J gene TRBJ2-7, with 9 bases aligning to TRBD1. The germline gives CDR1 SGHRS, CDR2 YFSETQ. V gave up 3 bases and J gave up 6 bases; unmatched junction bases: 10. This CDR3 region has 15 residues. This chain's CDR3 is CASSSLGGTGSEQYF. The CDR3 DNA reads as TGCGCCAGCAGCTCTCTAGGGGGGACAGGGAGCGAGCAGTACTTC.

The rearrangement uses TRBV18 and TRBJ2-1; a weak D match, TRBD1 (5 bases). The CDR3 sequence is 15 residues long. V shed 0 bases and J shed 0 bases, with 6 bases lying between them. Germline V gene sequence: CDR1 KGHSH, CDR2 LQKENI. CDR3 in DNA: TGTGCCAGCTCACCACCTAGGGGCTCCTACAATGAGCAGTTCTTC. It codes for CASSPPRGSYNEQFF.

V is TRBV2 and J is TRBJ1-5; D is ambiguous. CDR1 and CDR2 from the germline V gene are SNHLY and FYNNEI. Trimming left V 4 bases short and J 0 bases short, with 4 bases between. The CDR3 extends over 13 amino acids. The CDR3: CASSGSSNQPQHF. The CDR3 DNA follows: TGTGCCAGCAGTGGCAGTAGCAATCAGCCCCAGCATTTT.

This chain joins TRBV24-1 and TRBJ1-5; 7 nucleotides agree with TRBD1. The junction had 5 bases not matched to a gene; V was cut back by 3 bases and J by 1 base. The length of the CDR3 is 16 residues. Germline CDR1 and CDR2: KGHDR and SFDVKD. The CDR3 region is CATSDATGSSNQPQHF. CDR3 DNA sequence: TGTGCCACCAGTGATGCGACAGGGTCGAGCAATCAGCCCCAGCATTTT.

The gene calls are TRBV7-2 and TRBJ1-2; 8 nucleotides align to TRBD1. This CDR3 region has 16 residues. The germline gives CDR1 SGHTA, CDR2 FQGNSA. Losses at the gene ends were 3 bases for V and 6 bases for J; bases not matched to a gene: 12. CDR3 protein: CASSFPYQGAGNGYTF. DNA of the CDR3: TGTGCCAGCAGCTTTCCCTATCAGGGGGCTGGGAATGGCTACACCTTC.

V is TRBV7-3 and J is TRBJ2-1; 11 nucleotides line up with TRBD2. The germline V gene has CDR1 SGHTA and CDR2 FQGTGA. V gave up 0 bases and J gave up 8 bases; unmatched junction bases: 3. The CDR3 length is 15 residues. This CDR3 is CASSLTSGRADEQFF. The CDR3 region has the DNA TGTGCCAGCAGCTTAACTAGCGGGAGGGCCGATGAGCAGTTCTTC.

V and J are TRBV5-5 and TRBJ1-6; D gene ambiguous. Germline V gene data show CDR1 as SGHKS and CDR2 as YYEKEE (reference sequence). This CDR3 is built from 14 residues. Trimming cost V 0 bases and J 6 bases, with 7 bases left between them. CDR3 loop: CASSLGRLNSPLHF. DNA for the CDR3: TGTGCCAGCAGCTTGGGACGGCTTAATTCACCCCTCCACTTT. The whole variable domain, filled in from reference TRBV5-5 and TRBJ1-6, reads DAGVTQSPTHLIKTRGQQVTLRCSPISGHKSVSWYQQVLGQGPQFIFQYYEKEERGRGNFPDRFSARQFPNYSSELNVNALLLGDSALYLCASSLGRLNSPLHFGNGTRLTVT.

The CDR3 nucleotides are TGTGCCAGCAGCGTAGGACTCCTACCCTACGAGCAGTACTTC. Translated, it gives CASSVGLLPYEQYF. The chain carries TRBV9 and TRBJ2-7, with D hard to call. The CDR3 extends over 14 amino acids. V gave up 0 bases and J gave up 2 bases, with 9 bases separating them. Germline V gene lookup returns CDR1 SGDLS and CDR2 YYNGEE. Drawing the rest from reference TRBV9 and TRBJ2-7, the complete variable domain is DSGVTQTPKHLITATGQRVTLRCSPRSGDLSVYWYQQSLDQGLQFLIQYYNGEERAKGNILERFSAQQFPDLHSELNLSSLELGDSALYFCASSVGLLPYEQYFGPGTRLTVT.

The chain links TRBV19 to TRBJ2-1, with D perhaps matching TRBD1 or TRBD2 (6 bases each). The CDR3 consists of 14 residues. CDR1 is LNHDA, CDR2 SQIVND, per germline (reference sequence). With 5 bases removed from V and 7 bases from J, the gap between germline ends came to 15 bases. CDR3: CASSVRGLLNEQFF. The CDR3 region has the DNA TGTGCCAGTAGTGTTCGGGGGCTGTTGAATGAGCAGTTCTTC.